This T cell receptor beta chain was identified in a study of shared clonotypes between healthy human individuals. Clones were sequenced by immunoSEQ multiplex PCR, and TCRdb holds only the in-frame ones, with some missing. The sample lists some 1.4 million clones, roughly 97% occurring once. As concerns this clone: The same CDR3 arises from other DNA sequences in this sample as well.

The receptor was derived from a man aged 30 to 39 in good health. Sequencing used naive CD4+ T cells sorted from blood. As for subset: CD45RA+ positively selected.

The CDR3 bases are TGTGCCAGCTCACCCCGGCAGGGGGAAGGGGAGCAGTACTTC. It codes for CASSPRQGEGEQYF. This rearrangement joins TRBV18 to TRBJ2-7; 7 nucleotides line up with TRBD1. From germline, CDR1 is KGHSH and CDR2 LQKENI. This CDR3 contains 14 residues. Germline trimming cut 3 bases from V and 7 bases from J; bases unmatched to any gene: 9. Variable domain in full (rest from reference TRBV18 and TRBJ2-7): NAGVMQNPRHLVRRRGQEARLRCSPMKGHSHVYWYRQLPEEGLKFMVYLQKENIIDESGMPKERFSAEFPKEGPSILRIQQVVRGDSAAYFCASSPRQGEGEQYFGPGTRLTVT.